One sample yielded the 25 T cell receptor beta chains listed below, sequenced in a study of T cells after yellow fever vaccination (dated by TCRdb to the late 2010s). The treatment or condition label for this specimen denotes: live attenuated yellow fever vaccine strain. Libraries were made using 5' RACE. The instrument given in TCRdb is Illumina HiSeq 2500. TCRdb reran the public reads through fastp at Q25 and MiXCR, keeping productive beta chains. Each record represents a unique CDR3 protein, reported with the most common genes and DNA among its rows. Here the sample has around 350,000 distinct CDR3 sequences; approximately 5.7% occur a single time. The top ten constitute 15% of the sample. The sample here was PBMCs, taken 5 days after the yellow fever booster vaccination. The receptor source for this set is a man aged 25 to 45 who received the YFV17D yellow fever vaccine.

This clonotype appeared many times. CDR3 in DNA: TGTGCCAGCAGCGTCGGGGAAGCCCCTAATGAAAAACTGTTTTTT. Translating it yields CASSVGEAPNEKLFF. The J gene is TRBJ1-4, the V gene TRBV7-9, with D unresolved. The CDR3 is 15 amino acids. The V gene's germline CDR1 is SEHNR and CDR2 FQNEAQ (reference sequence). Trimming cost V 5 bases and J 3 bases, with 13 bases left between them. Together with reference TRBV7-9 and TRBJ1-4, the CDR3 gives the full variable domain: DTGVSQNPRHKITKRGQNVTFRCDPISEHNRLYWYRQTLGQGPEFLTYFQNEAQLEKSRLLSDRFSAERPKGSFSTLEIQRTEQGDSAMYLCASSVGEAPNEKLFFGSGTQLSVL.

Many counts were recorded for this clonotype. This chain connects TRBV11-2 to TRBJ2-1; D might be TRBD2 (5 bases). Deletions cut 3 bases from V and 1 base from J, with 16 bases between. Germline V CDR1 and CDR2: SGHAT, FQNNGV. The CDR3 consists of 17 residues. The CDR3 DNA reads TGTGCCAGCAGCTTTGGGGTTGTTAGCGAATCCTACAATGAGCAGTTCTTC. It specifies CASSFGVVSESYNEQFF.

This clonotype has ten or more counts. The chain uses TRBV7-2 and TRBJ2-5; 7 bases are a match to TRBD1. The J segment lost 5 bases and the V segment lost 7 bases, leaving 7 bases of the junction unmatched. The CDR3 runs to 13 residues. Germline values: CDR1 SGHTA, CDR2 FQGNSA. This chain's CDR3 is CASTFRGQETQYF. Written as DNA, the CDR3 is TGTGCCAGCACCTTTAGGGGGCAGGAGACCCAGTACTTC.

The V gene is TRBV11-2, the J gene TRBJ2-3, with 8 bases that match TRBD1. The CDR3 length is 17 residues. Looked up from germline, CDR1 is SGHAT and CDR2 is FQNNGV. Germline trimming cut 0 bases from V and 1 base from J; bases unmatched to any gene: 6. CDR3 loop: CASSLEPTGGGTDTQYF. The CDR3 DNA sequence: TGTGCCAGCAGCTTAGAACCCACAGGGGGTGGCACAGATACGCAGTATTTT. The entire variable domain, with the rest obtained from reference TRBV11-2 and TRBJ2-3, is as follows: EAGVAQSPRYKIIEKRQSVAFWCNPISGHATLYWYQQILGQGPKLLIQFQNNGVVDDSQLPKDRFSAERLKGVDSTLKIQPAKLEDSAVYLCASSLEPTGGGTDTQYFGPGTRLTVL.

This clonotype came up many times. The chain employs TRBV7-2 and TRBJ1-5, with unresolved D. This CDR3 is 13 amino acids long. V lost 3 bases and J lost 6, with 9 bases in between. Germline-derived CDR1 and CDR2 are SGHTA and FQGNSA. Here the CDR3 DNA reads TGTGCCAGCAGCTTCTGGGTTGGTCAGCCCCAGCATTTT. This gives the protein CASSFWVGQPQHF.

This clonotype has more than one count but fewer than ten. The chain has TRBV25-1 and TRBJ1-2; D gene unclear. There are 12 residues in the CDR3. V dropped 4 bases and J dropped 3 bases, with 6 bases sitting between them. Germline-derived CDR1 and CDR2 are MGHDK and SYGVNS. Here the CDR3 reads CASSGEDYGYTF. CDR3 sequence (DNA): TGTGCCAGCAGTGGTGAAGACTATGGCTACACCTTC.

At least ten counts were recorded for this clonotype. The chain has TRBV20-1 and TRBJ1-4; tentatively, D is TRBD1 (5 bases). This CDR3 contains 14 residues. From germline, CDR1 is DFQATT and CDR2 SNEGSKA (reference sequence). Trimming removed 6 bases at V and 0 bases at J, with 11 bases between. CDR3 DNA sequence: TGCAGTGCCAGTCGGGGCCCAACTAATGAAAAACTGTTTTTT. It encodes CSASRGPTNEKLFF.

The sample holds many counts of this clonotype. The J gene is TRBJ2-7, the V gene TRBV15; no clear D gene. V was clipped by 3 bases and J by 1 base, with 13 bases between them. The CDR3 totals 15 residues. CDR1 is LNHNV and CDR2 is YYDKDF in the germline V gene (reference sequence). The CDR3 region is CATSRERTPSYEQYF. The DNA of the CDR3 is TGTGCCACCAGCAGGGAGAGGACGCCATCCTACGAGCAGTACTTC.

DNA of the CDR3: TGCGCCAGCAGCCAATTACGGGCCTCCTCCTACAATGAGCAGTTCTTC. Amino acid sequence: CASSQLRASSYNEQFF. The chain carries TRBV4-3 and TRBJ2-1; D not resolved. The CDR3 loop spans 16 amino acids. V was cut by 2 bases and J by 0 bases, with 11 bases left in between. The germline V gene encodes CDR1 LGHNA and CDR2 YSLEER.

This clonotype has ten or more counts. The chain employs TRBV5-1 and TRBJ2-7, with D possibly matching TRBD2 (6 bases). The CDR3 contains 18 residues. V was shortened by 4 bases and J by 0 bases, with 23 bases between the two germline ends. The germline CDR1 and CDR2 sequences are SGHRS and YFSETQ. As DNA, the CDR3 is TGCGCCAGCAGCCTCCGGGACTCTTCAACTGGAGGCTCCTACGAGCAGTACTTC. This gives the protein CASSLRDSSTGGSYEQYF. Full variable domain (remainder filled in from reference TRBV5-1 and TRBJ2-7): KAGVTQTPRYLIKTRGQQVTLSCSPISGHRSVSWYQQTPGQGLQFLFEYFSETQRNKGNFPGRFSGRQFSNSRSEMNVSTLELGDSALYLCASSLRDSSTGGSYEQYFGPGTRLTVT.

This clonotype came up a few times. The gene calls are TRBV7-2 and TRBJ2-7, with 8 bases fitting TRBD1. Germline V gene data show CDR1 as SGHTA and CDR2 as FQGNSA. The junction had 8 bases not matched to a gene; V was cut back by 5 bases and J by 5 bases. The CDR3 length is 14 residues. The CDR3 DNA follows: TGTGCCAGCAGCGCCCCGACAGGGGTCCACGAGCAGTACTTC. This encodes CASSAPTGVHEQYF.

This rearrangement joins TRBV9 to TRBJ2-5, with D hard to call. The CDR3 covers 14 residues. Trimming stripped 0 bases from V and 5 bases from J, with 11 bases between. Per germline, CDR1 SGDLS and CDR2 YYNGEE. The CDR3 protein is CASSVGAGLETQYF. The CDR3, as DNA: TGTGCCAGCAGCGTAGGGGCAGGTCTGGAGACCCAGTACTTC.

This clonotype was observed at least ten times. The chain uses TRBV7-6 and TRBJ2-5; no firm D call. The germline V and J ends were trimmed by 2 bases and 6 bases, with 4 bases remaining between them. Germline V gives CDR1 SGHVS, CDR2 FNYEAQ. The CDR3 sequence is 11 residues long. Here the CDR3 reads CASSLQKTQYF. In nucleotides, the CDR3 is TGTGCCAGCAGCTTACAGAAGACCCAGTACTTC.

This clonotype has a count of ten or more. The V call is TRBV20-1, the J call TRBJ2-1; TRBD2 aligns across 13 bases. Germline loops: CDR1 DFQATT, CDR2 SNEGSKA (reference sequence). The CDR3 is 15 amino acids. With 3 bases clipped from V and 8 bases from J, the junction kept 7 bases outside the gene matches. The CDR3 here is CSASQGLAGMDEQFF. The CDR3 DNA sequence: TGCAGTGCTAGTCAGGGACTAGCGGGAATGGATGAGCAGTTCTTC.

In its sample, this clonotype was seen a few times. The chain has TRBV6-2 or TRBV6-3 and TRBJ1-1, with unresolved D. Germline V gives CDR1 MNHEY, CDR2 SVGEGT. The CDR3 spans 13 residues. Trimming took off 6 bases at V and 6 bases at J, with 14 bases between the two ends. The CDR3 sequence: CASRESAGAEAFF. Written as DNA, the CDR3 is TGTGCCAGCAGAGAGAGTGCTGGGGCTGAAGCTTTCTTT.

This clonotype was detected many times. The chain links TRBV20-1 to TRBJ2-3; possibly TRBD2 for D (5 bases). Trimming took off 2 bases at V and 15 bases at J, with 15 bases between the two ends. CDR1 and CDR2 (germline): DFQATT, SNEGSKA (reference sequence). The CDR3 totals 11 residues. The CDR3 DNA reads as TGCAGTGCTAGAAGGGCGGGCTGGAATTATTTT. This codes for CSARRAGWNYF.

This clonotype was picked up a small number of times. The gene calls are TRBV24-1 and TRBJ2-7; 12 bases are a match to TRBD2. Unmatched junction bases numbered 12, after V lost 4 bases and J lost 3 bases. Germline V gives CDR1 KGHDR, CDR2 SFDVKD. The CDR3 covers 18 residues. This chain's CDR3 is CATSERQSLAGGHYEQYF. CDR3 nucleotides: TGTGCCACCAGTGAAAGACAGAGTCTAGCGGGGGGGCACTACGAGCAGTACTTC.

This clonotype was found many times. The chain joins TRBV7-2 to TRBJ1-4; 8 bases align to TRBD1. Trimming at V came to 5 bases and at J to 7 bases, leaving 12 bases not matched to a gene. Germline lookup yields CDR1 SGHTA and CDR2 FQGNSA. The CDR3 has 16 amino acids. The CDR3 here is CASSAHLSGGGEKLFF. CDR3 DNA sequence: TGTGCCAGCAGCGCCCACCTTTCAGGGGGCGGTGAAAAACTGTTTTTT.

This clonotype was counted many times. V and J are TRBV12-3 or TRBV12-4 and TRBJ1-2; 11 positions agree with TRBD1. The CDR3 is made up of 14 amino acids. With 3 bases clipped from V and 7 bases from J, the junction kept 4 bases outside the gene matches. CDR3 bases: TGTGCCAGCAGTTTTTCCGGACAGGGGGCTGGCTACACCTTC. Translation: CASSFSGQGAGYTF.

The rearrangement uses TRBV6-5 and TRBJ1-1; 9 bases are a match to TRBD1. After removal of 2 bases from V and 2 bases from J, the junction contained 6 bases not matched to a gene. There are 16 residues in the CDR3. Germline values: CDR1 MNHEY, CDR2 SVGAGI. The CDR3 region is CASSYMGQGLNTEAFF. DNA of the CDR3: TGTGCCAGCAGTTACATGGGACAGGGACTAAACACTGAAGCTTTCTTT.

This clonotype has at least ten counts. The rearrangement uses TRBV5-5 and TRBJ2-5; 11 bases align to TRBD2. Germline V CDR1 and CDR2: SGHKS, YYEKEE (reference sequence). The CDR3 runs to 16 residues. The trim removed 2 bases at V and 3 bases at J, leaving 6 bases unmatched. The CDR3 reads CASSFRLAGQKETQYF. CDR3 sequence (DNA): TGTGCCAGCAGCTTCCGACTAGCGGGACAGAAAGAGACCCAGTACTTC.

This clonotype was seen a handful of times. DNA for the CDR3: TGCGCCAGCAGCCCCCAGGCAGGAAGCTCCTACGAGCAGTACTTC. As protein: CASSPQAGSSYEQYF. The chain is built from TRBV4-3 and TRBJ2-7, with D hard to call. Germline V gives CDR1 LGHNA, CDR2 YSLEER. The V end was cut by 4 bases, the J end by 0 bases, with 13 bases between. The length of the CDR3 is 15 residues.

This clonotype was detected only a few times. J is TRBJ2-3 and V is TRBV7-2; 15 nucleotides align to TRBD2. Germline V gene data show CDR1 as SGHTA and CDR2 as FQGNSA. V shed 5 bases, J shed 2 bases, and the junction held 5 bases outside the gene matches. This CDR3 region has 17 residues. In DNA form, the CDR3 reads TGTGCCAGCAGCCAACGGACTAGCGGGAGGGTCACAGATACGCAGTATTTT. This sequence encodes CASSQRTSGRVTDTQYF.

In its sample, this clonotype was seen a few times. The CDR3: CSVEGGTDTQYF. CDR3 in DNA: TGCAGCGTTGAGGGTGGGACAGATACGCAGTATTTT. The chain joins TRBV29-1 to TRBJ2-3, with D uncertain. The CDR3 is made up of 12 amino acids. V was trimmed by 3 bases and J by 3 bases, leaving 7 bases between them. Germline V gene lookup returns CDR1 SQVTM and CDR2 ANQGSEA.

This clonotype was detected a few times. The chain has TRBV21-1 and TRBJ2-7; TRBD1 is the table's D call and was not checked against the DNA. TRBV21-1 is shown as a pseudogene. CDR3 length equals 15 residues. The CDR3 spells CASRRYSGTADEQYF. CDR3 DNA sequence: TGTGCCAGCAGGAGGTACTCAGGGACAGCCGACGAGCAGTACTTC.